Below, 30 T cell receptor beta chains from the same sample are listed, as sequenced in a study of spatial heterogeneity in lung cancer (dated by TCRdb to between 2018 and 2021). Overall study outcomes, separate from this receptor: A correlation was observed between the number of expanded intratumoral alpha and beta TCRs and the tumor nonsynonymous mutation count.

Receptor libraries were prepared by 5' RACE. The instrument given in TCRdb is NextSeq 500. TCRdb passed the public sequencing reads through fastp at Q25 and MiXCR, retaining productive beta sequences. A single entry per CDR3 protein holds the most common genes and DNA from its merged rows. Across this sample there are about 7,000 distinct CDR3 sequences, with 11% to 15% seen only once. Roughly 10% of the sample comes from the top ten. Their cognate antigens are unknown. Interpreted using the paper, the time point label stands for: sample taken at primary tumor resection. The material sequenced was lung tumor tissue, taken at surgery. All receptors come from a female donor with early-stage non-small cell lung cancer.

This clonotype was seen at least ten times. The genes are TRBV7-8 and TRBJ2-7; D gene uncertain. V was trimmed by 1 base and J by 7 bases, leaving 14 bases between them. The CDR3 consists of 14 residues. Germline loops: CDR1 SGHVS, CDR2 FQNEAQ. CDR3: CASSLGAGGGEQYF. DNA for the CDR3: TGTGCCAGCAGCTTAGGGGCCGGTGGTGGGGAGCAGTACTTC.

By sample share, this clonotype is medium-sized. V is TRBV5-1 and J is TRBJ2-3; 7 nucleotides line up with TRBD2. Germline V gene lookup returns CDR1 SGHRS and CDR2 YFSETQ. The CDR3 has 13 amino acids. Trimming removed 6 bases from V and 4 bases from J; junction bases left unmatched: 5. The CDR3 DNA reads as TGCGCCAGCATCCCAAGCGGGGCAGATACGCAGTATTTT. Encoded protein: CASIPSGADTQYF.

This clonotype occurred once. V is TRBV6-5 and J is TRBJ2-7, with D tentatively TRBD1 (5 bases). V shed 2 bases and J shed 4 bases, with 9 bases lying between them. Germline values: CDR1 MNHEY, CDR2 SVGAGI. The CDR3 contains 13 residues. The CDR3 nucleotides are TGTGCCAGCAGTTACGGGTCAGGGTACGAGCAGTACTTC. This encodes CASSYGSGYEQYF.

This clonotype was counted ten times or more. A clone one base away is much larger, so this may be a read error. The chain uses TRBV12-3 or TRBV12-4 and TRBJ1-2, with 8 positions matching TRBD1. The CDR3 runs 13 residues. CDR3 loop: CASSLGTGDGCTF. DNA of the CDR3: TGTGCCAGCAGCCTGGGGACAGGCGATGGCTGCACCTTC.

This clonotype was observed many times. The chain is built from TRBV5-6 and TRBJ1-2, with D unclear. The CDR3 is 15 amino acids. V was shortened by 8 bases and J by 5 bases, with 22 bases between the two germline ends. The germline V gene has CDR1 SGHDT and CDR2 YYEEEE. CDR3 sequence reads: CASKKREVDFYGYTF. The CDR3 DNA reads TGTGCCAGTAAGAAGAGGGAGGTGGATTTTTATGGCTACACCTTC.

By share, this clonotype counts as medium-sized (0.01 to 0.1%). This rearrangement joins TRBV20-1 to TRBJ1-6; unclear D gene. Trimming shortened V by 2 bases and J by 7 bases, and 6 bases separated the two germline ends. CDR1 DFQATT and CDR2 SNEGSKA come from the germline V gene (reference sequence). This CDR3 is 12 amino acids long. CDR3 nucleotide sequence: TGCAGTGCTAGAAAGGTCAATTCACCCCTCCACTTT. Translation gives CSARKVNSPLHF.

This clonotype was seen a few times. V usage is TRBV12-3 or TRBV12-4 and J usage is TRBJ2-7; the D is unclear. V lost 4 bases and J lost 3, with 4 bases in between. This CDR3 is 11 amino acids long. The CDR3 DNA sequence: TGTGCCAGCAGTTATCTCTACGAGCAGTACTTC. Translating gives CASSYLYEQYF.

This clonotype was recorded many times. The chain recombines TRBV12-3 or TRBV12-4 with TRBJ2-7; 12 nucleotides agree with TRBD2. This CDR3 spans 14 amino acids. V lost 5 bases to trimming and J lost 3 bases; unmatched junction nucleotides: 2. The CDR3 bases are TGTGCCAGCAGTAGACTAGCGGGGGACTACGAGCAGTACTTC. Protein: CASSRLAGDYEQYF.

This clonotype is medium-sized. The V and J genes are TRBV5-1 and TRBJ2-2; D gene unclear. Germline CDR1 and CDR2: SGHRS and YFSETQ. The CDR3 extends over 14 amino acids. Trimming took 0 bases from V and 1 from J, leaving 4 bases between them. DNA of the CDR3: TGCGCCAGCAGCTTGGGGCAGAACACCGGGGAGCTGTTTTTT. Translated: CASSLGQNTGELFF.

Within the sample, this clonotype is medium-sized (0.01 to 0.1%). J is TRBJ2-7 and V is TRBV11-2, with 9 bases lining up with TRBD1. CDR3 length: 15 amino acids. Germline V gene sequence: CDR1 SGHAT, CDR2 FQNNGV. Germline trimming cut 3 bases from V and 3 bases from J; bases unmatched to any gene: 6. The CDR3: CASSLGQGIYYEQYF. Here the CDR3 DNA reads TGTGCCAGCAGCTTGGGACAGGGCATATACTACGAGCAGTACTTC.

This clonotype came up many times. The rearrangement uses TRBV20-1 and TRBJ2-3, with 7 bases identical to TRBD1. Germline trimming cut 3 bases from V and 2 bases from J; bases unmatched to any gene: 5. Germline V gene sequence: CDR1 DFQATT, CDR2 SNEGSKA (reference sequence). This CDR3 has 14 residues. In DNA, the CDR3 is TGCAGTGCTAGCGACAGGGTGGTCACAGATACGCAGTATTTT. Translation: CSASDRVVTDTQYF.

This clonotype was recorded at least ten times. This chain joins TRBV5-1 and TRBJ1-1; 7 nucleotides line up with TRBD1. From germline, CDR1 is SGHRS and CDR2 YFSETQ. The CDR3 runs 14 residues. J lost 1 base, V lost 3 bases, and 3 bases had no gene match. The CDR3 protein is CASSSRDRNTEAFF. CDR3 nucleotides: TGCGCCAGCAGCTCCCGGGACAGGAACACTGAAGCTTTCTTT.

This clonotype is deemed medium-sized (0.01 to 0.1%). This chain uses TRBV9 with TRBJ2-2, with D hard to call. Germline CDR1 reads SGDLS; CDR2 reads YYNGEE. V was trimmed by 4 bases and J by 3 bases, leaving 13 bases between them. The CDR3 has 15 residues. CDR3 bases: TGTGCCAGCAGCACCCAGCAGGCGGACACCGGGGAGCTGTTTTTT. Its translation: CASSTQQADTGELFF.

The CDR3: CASMTTWTSVNEQFF. CDR3 DNA: TGTGCCAGCATGACCACTTGGACTAGCGTCAATGAGCAGTTCTTC. This chain uses TRBV12-3 or TRBV12-4 with TRBJ2-1; TRBD2 matches at 9 bases. The trim removed 7 bases at V and 6 bases at J, leaving 10 bases unmatched. This CDR3 region has 15 residues.

The CDR3 protein is CASSFSTNEKLFF. The DNA for the CDR3 is TGTGCCAGCAGTTTTTCAACTAATGAAAAACTGTTTTTT. The chain links TRBV12-3 or TRBV12-4 to TRBJ1-4; D not resolved. The CDR3 length is 13 residues. Trimming took 3 bases from V and 0 from J, leaving 2 bases between them.

This clonotype was detected many times. The chain recombines TRBV7-2 with TRBJ2-7, with 9 positions matching TRBD2. V shed 6 bases, J shed 2 bases, and the junction held 11 bases outside the gene matches. Germline CDR1 SGHTA, CDR2 FQGNSA. The CDR3 runs to 16 residues. CDR3 nucleotide sequence: TGTGCCAGCAGTCAACGAGGGGCTAGCGGGGCCTACGAGCAGTACTTC. Protein: CASSQRGASGAYEQYF.

This clonotype was counted at least ten times. The chain carries TRBV6-1 and TRBJ2-6; D tentatively fits TRBD1 or TRBD2 (10 bases each). The CDR3 sequence is 24 residues long. The germline CDR1 and CDR2 sequences are MNHNS and SASEGT. V was clipped by 8 bases and J by 0 bases, with 38 bases between them. CDR3 region: CASVRETGGRIPLAGDSGANVLTF. CDR3 nucleotides: TGTGCCAGCGTGAGAGAGACAGGGGGCAGGATACCGCTAGCGGGGGACTCTGGGGCCAACGTCCTGACTTTC.

By proportion, this clonotype is medium-sized (0.01 to 0.1%). The CDR3 protein is CASSQDPASGGFNEQFF. The CDR3 nucleotides are TGCGCCAGCAGCCAAGACCCTGCTAGCGGGGGGTTCAATGAGCAGTTCTTC. The rearrangement joins TRBV4-3 to TRBJ2-1; 11 nucleotides agree with TRBD2. CDR1 LGHNA and CDR2 YSLEER come from the germline V gene. The junction had 7 bases not matched to a gene; V was cut back by 0 bases and J by 6 bases. This CDR3 comprises 17 residues.

Judged by abundance, this clonotype is medium-sized (0.01 to 0.1%). The chain links TRBV7-9 to TRBJ1-6; D not certain. The CDR3 extends over 15 amino acids. Looked up from germline, CDR1 is SEHNR and CDR2 is FQNEAQ (reference sequence). V dropped 5 bases and J dropped 2 bases, with 10 bases sitting between them. The CDR3 sequence is CASSPAATYNSPLHF. CDR3 coding DNA: TGTGCCAGCAGCCCGGCAGCCACCTATAATTCACCCCTCCACTTT.

This clonotype was seen repeatedly, ten times or more. This chain joins TRBV6-5 and TRBJ2-1; TRBD2 matches 9 bases. The CDR3 runs 15 residues. Germline trimming cut 6 bases from V and 0 bases from J; bases unmatched to any gene: 3. Germline assignment: CDR1 MNHEY and CDR2 SVGAGI. The CDR3 loop reads CASSLAGSSYNEQFF. The CDR3 coding sequence is TGTGCCAGCAGCCTAGCGGGGAGCTCCTACAATGAGCAGTTCTTC.

This clonotype has at least ten counts. The chain links TRBV19 to TRBJ2-2, with D unresolved. Trimming removed 7 bases at V and 2 bases at J, with 8 bases between. Germline-derived CDR1 and CDR2 are LNHDA and SQIVND (reference sequence). This CDR3 comprises 13 residues. The DNA for the CDR3 is TGTGCCAGTAAAGGTCCCAACACCGGGGAGCTGTTTTTT. Amino acid sequence: CASKGPNTGELFF.

This clonotype is categorized as medium-sized. V and J are TRBV6-5 and TRBJ2-4; D is possibly TRBD1 or TRBD2 (5 bases each). The CDR3 is 13 amino acids. In germline, CDR1 is MNHEY, CDR2 SVGAGI. Trimming took off 4 bases at V and 4 bases at J, with 8 bases between the two ends. CDR3 residues: CASSWDGKNIQYF. As DNA, the CDR3 is TGTGCCAGCAGTTGGGACGGTAAAAACATTCAGTACTTC.

By share of the sample, this clonotype is large. V and J are TRBV12-3 or TRBV12-4 and TRBJ1-6; the D gene is possibly TRBD1 (5 bases). The CDR3 totals 14 residues. V was trimmed by 3 bases and J by 7 bases, leaving 10 bases between them. CDR3 residues: CASSLRGENSPLHF. CDR3 bases: TGTGCCAGCAGTTTGAGAGGGGAAAATTCACCCCTCCACTTT.

Sample share makes this clonotype medium-sized. CDR3 sequence (DNA): TGTGCCAGCAGCATAGGTCAGCCCCAAGAGACCCAGTACTTC. Translating it yields CASSIGQPQETQYF. The rearrangement joins TRBV2 to TRBJ2-5; D is ambiguous. Germline values: CDR1 SNHLY, CDR2 FYNNEI. This CDR3 has 14 residues. Trimming pared 6 bases from V and 1 base from J, leaving 12 bases between.

This sequence joins TRBV5-1 and TRBJ2-7; tentatively, D is TRBD1 or TRBD2 (5 bases each). V gave up 4 bases and J gave up 4 bases, with 21 bases separating them. The CDR3 runs 16 residues. The germline CDR1 and CDR2 sequences are SGHRS and YFSETQ. CDR3 sequence (DNA): TGCGCCAGCAGCCCCCTTAGGGGAGTAGTCGCTTACGAGCAGTACTTC. This gives the protein CASSPLRGVVAYEQYF.

By its share, this clonotype is medium-sized. This chain joins TRBV7-3 and TRBJ2-7; possible D gene TRBD2, 6 bases. This CDR3 has 15 residues. From germline, CDR1 is SGHTA and CDR2 FQGTGA. V was clipped by 0 bases and J by 3 bases, with 12 bases between them. CDR3 protein: CASSLTAGPLYEQYF. CDR3 DNA sequence: TGTGCCAGCAGCTTAACGGCGGGGCCCCTCTACGAGCAGTACTTC. Variable domain in full (rest from reference TRBV7-3 and TRBJ2-7): GAGVSQTPSNKVTEKGKYVELRCDPISGHTALYWYRQSLGQGPEFLIYFQGTGAADDSGLPNDRFFAVRPEGSVSTLKIQRTERGDSAVYLCASSLTAGPLYEQYFGPGTRLTVT.

In this sample, this clonotype turned up many times. V and J are TRBV7-9 and TRBJ1-2; D is unclear. V was trimmed by 5 bases and J by 1 base, leaving 11 bases between them. This CDR3 contains 14 residues. Germline V gene data show CDR1 as SEHNR and CDR2 as FQNEAQ (reference sequence). CDR3 bases: TGTGCCAGCAGCATTCAGTTACTTAACTATGGCTACACCTTC. Its protein is CASSIQLLNYGYTF. Combining the CDR3 with reference TRBV7-9 and TRBJ1-2 gives the whole variable domain DTGVSQNPRHKITKRGQNVTFRCDPISEHNRLYWYRQTLGQGPEFLTYFQNEAQLEKSRLLSDRFSAERPKGSFSTLEIQRTEQGDSAMYLCASSIQLLNYGYTFGSGTRLTVV.

This clonotype is medium-sized. The chain uses TRBV7-9 and TRBJ1-1; a possible D gene is TRBD1 (6 bases). Looked up from germline, CDR1 is SEHNR and CDR2 is FQNEAQ (reference sequence). There are 13 residues in the CDR3. Trimming took 5 bases from V and 3 from J, leaving 10 bases between them. The CDR3 DNA follows: TGTGCCAGCAGCGGGGGCGCGTACACTGAAGCTTTCTTT. Its translation is CASSGGAYTEAFF.

The chain carries TRBV3-1 and TRBJ1-2; D is unclear. Germline values: CDR1 LGHDT, CDR2 YNNKEL (reference sequence). Trimming cost V 4 bases and J 8 bases, with 11 bases left between them. The CDR3 length is 12 residues. CDR3 in amino acids: CASSREGRGYTF. Here the CDR3 DNA reads TGTGCCAGCAGCCGGGAGGGTAGGGGCTACACCTTC.

This clonotype was counted ten times or more. This chain uses TRBV4-3 with TRBJ1-1, with D possibly being TRBD1 (5 bases). The CDR3 runs to 15 residues. Trimming took 1 base from V and 5 from J, leaving 14 bases between them. Germline loops: CDR1 LGHNA, CDR2 YSLEER. CDR3 sequence (DNA): TGCGCCAGCAGCCAAGCGAGCACGGAGGGGACTGAAGCTTTCTTT. It is translated as CASSQASTEGTEAFF.